This entry lists 7 T cell receptor beta chains sequenced from one sample in a study of T cell responses to AZD1222 COVID-19 vaccine. Repertoires were generated with immunoSEQ multiplex PCR, while TCRdb's copy carries only in-frame clones and drops some. In the table there are over 120,000 clones, roughly nine tenths of which are singletons. The starting material was peripheral blood, obtained on day 0 of AZD1222 vaccination. Source of these receptors: an adult in good health.

J is TRBJ2-5 and V is TRBV7-9; tentatively, D is TRBD1 (5 bases). Trimming took off 4 bases at V and 5 bases at J, with 17 bases between the two ends. This CDR3 has 15 amino acids. The germline V gene encodes CDR1 SEHNR and CDR2 FQNEAQ (reference sequence). As DNA, the CDR3 is TGTGCCAGCAGCTCACTTACGTCGACAGCGGAGACCCAGTACTTC. This codes for CASSSLTSTAETQYF.

This sequence joins TRBV6-5 and TRBJ1-5, with D unresolved. The CDR3 is 13 residues long. Trimming left V 7 bases short and J 6 bases short, with 13 bases between. CDR1 is MNHEY, CDR2 SVGAGI, per germline. Here the CDR3 DNA reads TGTGCCAGCACCCGTGGGCCTTTTCAGCCCCAGCATTTT. Protein sequence: CASTRGPFQPQHF.

The rearrangement uses TRBV30 and TRBJ1-5, with 7 positions matching TRBD1. CDR3 length equals 13 residues. The germline V gene has CDR1 GTSNPN and CDR2 SVGIG (reference sequence). Trimming took 0 bases from V and 7 from J; bases not matched to a gene: 3. The CDR3 loop is CAWSVQGRQPQHF. The DNA for the CDR3 is TGTGCCTGGAGTGTACAGGGGAGACAGCCCCAGCATTTT. The variable domain in full, completed from reference TRBV30 and TRBJ1-5, reads SQTIHQWPATLVQPVGSPLSLECTVEGTSNPNLYWYRQAAGRGLQLLFYSVGIGQISSEVPQNLSASRPQDRQFILSSKKLLLSDSGFYLCAWSVQGRQPQHFGDGTRLSIL.

The chain recombines TRBV3-1 (or the pseudogene TRBV3-2) with TRBJ2-1; D might be TRBD2 (6 bases). Trimming stripped 2 bases from V and 9 bases from J, with 17 bases between. The length of the CDR3 is 15 residues. Germline V gene lookup returns CDR1 LGHDT and CDR2 YNNKEL (reference sequence). The CDR3 spells CASSQHRTSLVEQFF. The CDR3 coding sequence is TGTGCCAGCAGCCAACACAGAACTAGCTTAGTTGAGCAGTTCTTC.

The chain couples TRBV5-4 to TRBJ2-5; 7 bases line up with TRBD2. The V gene end was trimmed by 3 bases and the J gene end by 5 bases; junction bases not matched to a gene: 4. Per germline, CDR1 SGHNT and CDR2 YYREEE (reference sequence). The CDR3 is 13 residues long. The CDR3 loop is CASSSGGKETQYF. The CDR3, as DNA: TGTGCCAGCAGCTCGGGAGGAAAGGAGACCCAGTACTTC.

The chain has TRBV19 and TRBJ1-2; D gene ambiguous. CDR3 length: 12 residues. Trimming shortened V by 3 bases and J by 8 bases, and 10 bases separated the two germline ends. Germline CDR1 and CDR2: LNHDA and SQIVND (reference sequence). Here the CDR3 reads CASSIQLGGYTF. CDR3 DNA sequence: TGTGCCAGTAGTATCCAGTTAGGAGGCTACACCTTC.

The rearrangement joins TRBV4-2 to TRBJ2-5; TRBD2 agrees at 9 bases. Germline V gene data show CDR1 as LGHNA and CDR2 as YNFKEQ. The CDR3 has 17 residues. The V gene end was trimmed by 1 base and the J gene end by 5 bases; junction bases not matched to a gene: 11. CDR3 in amino acids: CASSQAGWRGGTETQYF. The CDR3 DNA reads TGTGCCAGCAGCCAAGCGGGATGGCGGGGGGGCACGGAGACCCAGTACTTC.